The rows below give T cell receptor beta chains drawn from one sample of a study of OX40 agonist ivuxolimab in advanced cancers. Clones were read by immunoSEQ multiplex PCR, and TCRdb kept only the in-frame ones, dropping some. The profile shows tens of thousands of clones, about 76% of them singletons. The source was CD4+ or CD8+ T cells sorted from blood, collected in a trial of the OX40 agonist ivuxolimab. Receptor source: an adult with an advanced solid tumor such as melanoma, head and neck, liver or kidney cancer. The CDR3 runs from the conserved cysteine through the conserved F or W. The D gene is left open where the match is weak. Only part of the rows carry a size: once, few, many, or a class if the clone is expanded.

CDR3 protein: CASSRVAGAQETQYF
CDR3 DNA: TGCGCCAGCAGCAGAGTAGCGGGGGCCCAAGAGACCCAGTACTTC
clone size: -
D gene: TRBD2
V gene: TRBV4-1
J gene: TRBJ2-5

CDR3 protein: CSVEAGLDRGYGANVLTF
CDR3 DNA: TGCAGCGTTGAAGCTGGCTTGGACAGGGGGTATGGGGCCAACGTCCTGACTTTC
clone size: -
D gene: TRBD1
V gene: TRBV29-1
J gene: TRBJ2-6

CDR3 protein: CASSLGWYGYTF
CDR3 DNA: TGTGCCAGTAGCCTGGGGTGGTATGGCTACACCTTC
clone size: few
D gene: -
V gene: TRBV19
J gene: TRBJ1-2

CDR3 protein: CASSFRTGAKNIQYF
CDR3 DNA: TGCGCCAGCAGCTTTAGGACAGGGGCCAAAAACATTCAGTACTTC
clone size: once
D gene: TRBD1
V gene: TRBV4-1
J gene: TRBJ2-4

CDR3 protein: CTSSKTGLCRANVLTF
CDR3 DNA: TGCACCAGCAGCAAGACAGGTTTGTGCCGGGCCAACGTCCTGACTTTC
clone size: -
D gene: -
V gene: TRBV1
J gene: TRBJ2-6

CDR3 protein: CASKPSGLGAEAFF
CDR3 DNA: TGTGCCAGTAAACCTTCGGGGTTGGGGGCTGAAGCTTTCTTT
clone size: -
D gene: -
V gene: TRBV19
J gene: TRBJ1-1

CDR3 protein: CASSLGWEQFF
CDR3 DNA: TGTGCCAGCAGCTTGGGATGGGAGCAGTTCTTC
clone size: -
D gene: -
V gene: TRBV5-6
J gene: TRBJ2-1

CDR3 protein: CASSQDQGLSYEQYF
CDR3 DNA: TGCGCCAGCAGCCAAGATCAGGGGCTATCCTACGAGCAGTACTTC
clone size: -
D gene: -
V gene: TRBV7-9
J gene: TRBJ2-7

CDR3 protein: CASSMENGSGPQHF
CDR3 DNA: TGTGCCAGTAGTATGGAAAACGGGTCGGGGCCCCAGCATTTT
clone size: -
D gene: -
V gene: TRBV19
J gene: TRBJ1-5

CDR3 protein: CASSLSAGLWETQYF
CDR3 DNA: TGTGCCAGCAGTTTATCGGCGGGGCTTTGGGAGACCCAGTACTTC
clone size: once
D gene: -
V gene: TRBV27
J gene: TRBJ2-5

CDR3 protein: CASTEVGRRNQPQHF
CDR3 DNA: TGTGCCAGCACCGAGGTAGGAAGACGCAATCAGCCCCAGCATTTT
clone size: -
D gene: -
V gene: TRBV2
J gene: TRBJ1-5

CDR3 protein: CASSSITRGNSPLHF
CDR3 DNA: TGTGCCAGTAGTTCCATCACACGGGGTAATTCACCCCTCCACTTT
clone size: -
D gene: -
V gene: TRBV19
J gene: TRBJ1-6

CDR3 protein: CASSAASTGTKNIQYF
CDR3 DNA: TGTGCCAGCAGCGCCGCCTCAACAGGGACCAAAAACATTCAGTACTTC
clone size: -
D gene: -
V gene: TRBV7-9
J gene: TRBJ2-4

CDR3 protein: CSARTSGGWDTQYF
CDR3 DNA: TGCAGCGCCAGGACTAGCGGGGGGTGGGATACGCAGTATTTT
clone size: -
D gene: TRBD2
V gene: TRBV29-1
J gene: TRBJ2-3

CDR3 protein: CASSRAEANEQYF
CDR3 DNA: TGTGCCAGCAGTAGGGCCGAGGCTAACGAGCAGTACTTC
clone size: -
D gene: -
V gene: TRBV6-6
J gene: TRBJ2-7

CDR3 protein: CASSLASDRHYEQYF
CDR3 DNA: TGTGCCAGCAGCTTAGCTTCGGACAGACACTACGAGCAGTACTTC
clone size: medium-sized
D gene: -
V gene: TRBV7-6
J gene: TRBJ2-7

CDR3 protein: CASSYLTDYMNTEAFF
CDR3 DNA: TGTGCCAGCAGTTACCTGACTGATTACATGAACACTGAAGCTTTCTTT
clone size: -
D gene: -
V gene: TRBV6-5
J gene: TRBJ1-1

CDR3 protein: CASSMTSGGASNTGELFF
CDR3 DNA: TGCGCCAGCAGCATGACTAGCGGGGGGGCATCGAACACCGGGGAGCTGTTTTTT
clone size: -
D gene: TRBD2
V gene: TRBV5-1
J gene: TRBJ2-2

CDR3 protein: CASSPGTDYYEQYF
CDR3 DNA: TGTGCCAGTAGTCCCGGGACAGATTACTACGAGCAGTACTTC
clone size: -
D gene: TRBD1
V gene: TRBV19
J gene: TRBJ2-7

CDR3 protein: CASMAGGYGYTF
CDR3 DNA: TGTGCCAGCATGGCGGGCGGCTATGGCTACACCTTC
clone size: -
D gene: -
V gene: TRBV2
J gene: TRBJ1-2

CDR3 protein: CASSQEDPAGWGNGGYTF
CDR3 DNA: TGCGCCAGCAGCCAAGAAGATCCGGCAGGGTGGGGGAATGGTGGCTACACCTTC
clone size: -
D gene: -
V gene: TRBV5-8
J gene: TRBJ1-2

CDR3 protein: CASSIVATGVYTEAFF
CDR3 DNA: TGTGCCAGTAGTATAGTAGCAACAGGGGTGTACACTGAAGCTTTCTTT
clone size: -
D gene: TRBD1
V gene: TRBV19
J gene: TRBJ1-1

CDR3 protein: CASLEANTEAFF
CDR3 DNA: TGTGCCAGCCTCGAGGCGAACACTGAAGCTTTCTTT
clone size: -
D gene: -
V gene: TRBV6-6
J gene: TRBJ1-1

CDR3 protein: CASKLPGTGGAYHEKLFF
CDR3 DNA: TGTGCCAGTAAACTCCCCGGGACAGGGGGAGCCTATCATGAAAAACTGTTTTTT
clone size: -
D gene: TRBD1
V gene: TRBV19
J gene: TRBJ1-4

CDR3 protein: CASRIDSYNSPLHF
CDR3 DNA: TGTGCCAGCAGAATAGACTCCTATAATTCACCCCTCCACTTT
clone size: few
D gene: -
V gene: TRBV6-5
J gene: TRBJ1-6

CDR3 protein: CASSVTGTGGHQPQHF
CDR3 DNA: TGTGCCAGTAGTGTCACCGGGACTGGGGGTCATCAGCCCCAGCATTTT
clone size: -
D gene: -
V gene: TRBV19
J gene: TRBJ1-5

CDR3 protein: CSVKSKEKLFF
CDR3 DNA: TGCAGCGTGAAGAGTAAGGAAAAACTGTTTTTT
clone size: -
D gene: -
V gene: TRBV20-1
J gene: TRBJ1-4

CDR3 protein: CAWSHGGDGTDTPYF
CDR3 DNA: TGTGCCTGGAGCCACGGAGGGGATGGCACAGATACGCCCTATTTT
clone size: -
D gene: -
V gene: TRBV30
J gene: TRBJ2-3

CDR3 protein: CSVAGLAGGPVDTQYF
CDR3 DNA: TGCAGCGTTGCGGGTCTAGCGGGGGGGCCCGTAGATACGCAGTATTTT
clone size: -
D gene: TRBD2
V gene: TRBV29-1
J gene: TRBJ2-3

CDR3 protein: CASSGKGTPPGGQYF
CDR3 DNA: TGTGCCAGCAGCGGAAAGGGGACACCACCGGGCGGGCAGTATTTT
clone size: -
D gene: -
V gene: TRBV9
J gene: TRBJ2-3

CDR3 protein: CASSAGTGVGYTF
CDR3 DNA: TGTGCCAGTAGTGCCGGGACAGGGGTTGGCTACACCTTC
clone size: -
D gene: TRBD1
V gene: TRBV19
J gene: TRBJ1-2